This T cell receptor (beta chain) was found in a study of OX40 agonist ivuxolimab in advanced cancers. Notes on the study in general: Low normalized T-cell clonal expansion also characterized some of the nonresponders. With doses of 0.1-3.0 mg/kg, partial responders showed among the lowest clonal expansion.

V was pared by 4 bases and J by 6 bases, with 16 bases between. CDR3 size: 13 residues. Germline V CDR1 and CDR2: GTSNPN, SVGIG (reference sequence). Profiled with immunoSEQ multiplex PCR; TCRdb holds only in-frame clones, not every one. The sample has approximately 50,000 clones; approximately 84% are singletons. This clone was detected a few times. Its antigen is not identified. Here the sequenced sample was CD4+ or CD8+ T cells sorted from blood, taken in a trial of the OX40 agonist ivuxolimab. This chain connects TRBV30 to TRBJ2-7; tentatively, D is TRBD1 (5 bases). The TCR was taken from an adult with an advanced solid tumor such as melanoma, head and neck, liver or kidney cancer. DNA of the CDR3: TGTGCCTGGAAGGTAGGCAGGGCAGGCGAGCAGTACTTC. Protein product: CAWKVGRAGEQYF.